This is a list of T cell receptor beta chains from one sample in a study of CXCR3-negative and CXCR3-positive naive CD8 T cells. TCRdb re-called the 5' RACE reads and shows each CDR3 protein once, DNA omitted. The sample holds more than 80,000 distinct CDR3 sequences. Material: naive CXCR3+ CD8+ T cells from blood. The receptors stem from a human donor in good health. Some clones in this sample may be carry-over from other donors' samples. Both conserved end residues are part of each CDR3.

v_call: TRBV12-3/TRBV12-4; j_call: TRBJ1-1; cdr3_aa: CASSLHGPGTEAFF
v_call: TRBV5-1; j_call: TRBJ2-7; cdr3_aa: CASSYIPGQTYEQYF
v_call: TRBV28; j_call: TRBJ2-7; cdr3_aa: CASSSPESPYEQYF
v_call: TRBV29-1; j_call: TRBJ2-3; cdr3_aa: CSAQGWPDTQYF
v_call: TRBV6-6; j_call: TRBJ1-2; cdr3_aa: CASTKDRDLNYGYTF
v_call: TRBV19; j_call: TRBJ2-7; cdr3_aa: CASSMGQRYEQYF
v_call: TRBV29-1; j_call: TRBJ1-1; cdr3_aa: CSVEIPPETGGAFF
v_call: TRBV2; j_call: TRBJ2-3; cdr3_aa: CASGDPTDTQYF
v_call: TRBV6-5; j_call: TRBJ2-6; cdr3_aa: CASSSGANVLTF
v_call: TRBV27; j_call: TRBJ2-7; cdr3_aa: CASSPSSYEQYF
v_call: TRBV11-2; j_call: TRBJ2-7; cdr3_aa: CASSLYGERAYEQYF
v_call: TRBV5-1; j_call: TRBJ1-1; cdr3_aa: CASSLEQFSAEAFF
v_call: TRBV4-1; j_call: TRBJ1-5; cdr3_aa: CASSQDLTWQPQHF
v_call: TRBV6-6; j_call: TRBJ2-7; cdr3_aa: CASSRTGDIDEQYF
v_call: TRBV30; j_call: TRBJ1-2; cdr3_aa: CAWYTGGTDGYTF